The clone carrying this T cell receptor (beta chain) was counted a few times. TCRdb's table, derived via immunoSEQ multiplex PCR, lists solely in-frame clones and lacks some. The sample has over 300,000 clones, 80% to 90% seen once. The length of the CDR3 is 18 residues. Trimming cost V 5 bases and J 0 bases; bases outside gene matches: 12. The V gene's germline CDR1 is MDHEN and CDR2 SYDVKM. This sample is part of a study of blood T cell repertoires in COVID-19. This sequence originates from a man aged 40-50 years with acute or convalescent COVID-19. The gene calls are TRBV28 and TRBJ2-3; 9 bases match TRBD1. The sequenced material came from peripheral blood. In DNA, the CDR3 is TGTGCCAGCAGTCCCGGGACAGGGCGATTTACTAGCACAGATACGCAGTATTTT. It encodes CASSPGTGRFTSTDTQYF.